The TCR beta chain under discussion was sequenced for a study of tumor-infiltrating lymphocytes in primary liver carcinoma. This clonotype is categorized as large (0.1 to 1%). After removal of 1 base from V and 5 bases from J, the junction contained 9 bases not matched to a gene. This CDR3 spans 17 amino acids. The germline V gene has CDR1 LGHNA and CDR2 YSLEER. Co-extraction yielded RNA and DNA from approximately 22-30 mg of unsorted bulk tissue. TCR beta cDNA was made from roughly 500 ng total RNA with a constant-region primer. A slightly modified ARM-PCR protocol with three nested multiplex PCR rounds produced these TCR beta libraries. Rounds one and two of PCR, each of 10 to 11 cycles, were primed with TRBV1-TRBV30 forward primers and a C-beta reverse primer. TCRdb redid the calling of the multiplex PCR reads with MiXCR, one entry per CDR3 protein. The repertoire holds 50,000 or so distinct CDR3 sequences, with around 82% as singletons.

Sequenced sample: liver tumor tissue from sampling region 5. Noted subset: tumor region T5, tumor centre. The chain uses TRBV4-3 and TRBJ2-5; 11 nucleotides align to TRBD2. This sequence was found in a man aged 40-49 years with primary liver carcinoma and hepatitis B virus infection. The CDR3 spells CASSQAASGRTGETQYF. CDR3 DNA: TGCGCCAGCAGCCAAGCGGCTAGCGGGAGGACTGGTGAGACCCAGTACTTC.